A single sample gave rise to the 2 T cell receptor beta chains below, sequenced in a study of T-cell memory formation after mild COVID-19 (dated by TCRdb to about 2021). Receptor amplification or capture employed 5' RACE. These reads were obtained on an Illumina NovaSeq 6000. TCRdb took the public reads, trimmed them with fastp at Q25, ran MiXCR for clone calling and kept in-frame beta chains. Identical CDR3 protein sequences are pooled into one entry, listed with their most common genes and DNA. Within this sample are a few hundred thousand distinct CDR3 sequences, with approximately 9% of them counted one time only. Roughly 21% of the sample lies in the top ten. The sequenced sample consisted of PBMCs or a T cell subset sorted from them (not recorded which). These TCRs come from a young man who had mild COVID-19 (a few samples of this study predate the infection). The sample titles of this study are shuffled in the database, so cell type and time point are left out; the donor was told from shared clones.

This chain uses TRBV5-1 with TRBJ1-3; no clear D gene. The CDR3 is 16 amino acids. V was shortened by 0 bases and J by 2 bases, with 12 bases between the two germline ends. Germline assignment: CDR1 SGHRS and CDR2 YFSETQ. DNA of the CDR3: TGCGCCAGCAGCTTGGAGGGATCGGGCGCTGGAAACACCATATATTTT. Translating gives CASSLEGSGAGNTIYF.

This clonotype was seen repeatedly, ten times or more. The V and J genes are TRBV4-1 and TRBJ2-3; D is perhaps TRBD1 or TRBD2 (6 bases each). V shed 3 bases and J shed 3 bases, with 10 bases lying between them. Germline CDR1 MGHRA, CDR2 YSYEKL. The CDR3 runs to 14 residues. CDR3 amino acids: CASSHRGGTDTQYF. The CDR3 DNA is TGCGCCAGCAGCCACCGAGGGGGGACAGATACGCAGTATTTT.